What follows describes a single TCR beta chain. This receptor's antigen is unknown. It has no much larger one-base neighbor in the sample; base qualities were not kept. The method was 5' RACE. The reads were generated on an Illumina HiSeq 2500. A second PCR of roughly 7 to 11 cycles was performed with a sample-barcoded 5' primer and a J-beta primer mix. A template-switch 5' adaptor carrying 12 random nucleotides introduced a unique molecular identifier onto each TCR beta cDNA molecule. Each sample yielded at least 3 million CDR3-containing paired-end reads. The Mint cDNA synthesis kit, primed by a TRBC-specific oligonucleotide, was used to synthesize first-strand cDNA from all RNA. Following uracil-DNA glycosylase treatment, all cDNA underwent a first 18-cycle PCR with the universal primers M1SS and BC2_uni_R. In the authors' own workflow: Each sample was normalized by randomly selecting 1 million high-quality reads, each carrying a distinct molecular identifier. Instead of being binned into consensus sequences, reads that shared molecular identifiers were thrown out. CDR3 identification, clonotype clustering and error correction used MiTCR with a Q25 quality threshold and the strictest error-elimination algorithm. A nonparametric unseen species model with Euler transformation was used to estimate a lower bound on total TCR beta diversity. The public sequencing data were trimmed at Q25 with fastp and processed into clonotypes with MiXCR by TCRdb, which kept only in-frame beta chains. Duplicate CDR3 protein sequences are folded into a single record with the most common DNA and genes. Clone size and V and J calls follow TCRdb, not the original study. The table for this sample lists 780,000 or so distinct CDR3 sequences; 25% of them were counted only once. In total, the top ten clones hold approximately 4% of the sample.

The germline V gene (reference sequence) yields SGHAT for CDR1 and FQDESV for CDR2. The CDR3 covers 15 residues, taking in both the cysteine and the phenylalanine. Of the read, only the CDR3 DNA is kept; its 45 bases are in frame from base 1. This record belongs to a study of blood T cells in healthy people across ages (dated by TCRdb to the mid-2010s). About the study as a whole: In model experiments, roughly one uniquely barcoded TCR beta cDNA molecule per two T cells was captured by template switching. Age-related changes in TCR beta repertoire diversity were measured in the study by deep sequencing normalized with unique cDNA molecular identifiers. Four age groups were formed from the donors: young (average approximately 15 years), middle-aged (roughly 38), aged (62) and long-lived (82). For two donors (one aged 18 to 30 and one aged 80 or older), the study analyzed two additional independent replicas of 1 million unique cDNA reads from the same blood draw. Results the study describes overall, beyond this receptor: Because donor CMV infection status was unknown, age-related changes in expanded clonotypes were potentially confounded. As age increased, observed TCR beta diversity per million T cells dropped in a roughly linear way, and a significant reduction was already evident by age 40. Since profiling was done on bulk unsorted PBMCs, naive and antigen-experienced compartments could not be conclusively compared. The long-lived group showed more naive CD4+ T cells, fewer expanded clones and increased TCR diversity than the aged group, suggesting age selection. A strong correlation was found between observed TCR beta diversity and the percentage of naive T cells measured by flow cytometry. Estimates of total diversity from one million sequenced T cells were regarded as lower bounds and underestimates.

The donors were roughly 39 Caucasian individuals from Russia, aged 6 to 90 years, who were systemically healthy. About 9.1 milliliters of peripheral blood were collected from each donor into EDTA-treated Vacutainer tubes. PBMCs were isolated by Ficoll-Paque density-gradient centrifugation, with at least 6 million obtained per sample. Total RNA, at least 5.5 micrograms per sample, was extracted from PBMCs with Trizol reagent. For every donor, flow cytometry on a PBMC aliquot measured the percentage of naive CD45RAhigh/CD27high T cells. Separately, the same data were catalogued under a study of T cells of mothers and their children. The second study's paper adds: Nine systemically healthy Caucasian individuals served as donors, namely three mothers together with their six children. cDNA synthesis consumed the entire amount of extracted RNA, loaded at about 1.5 ug RNA in each 15 ul reaction. Sample barcodes and 2-4 random nucleotides were added via the M1S primer in the second PCR. Each mother yielded over 10 million TCR beta CDR3 reads and each child some 3 million reads. In both related and unrelated pairs, thymic selection shapes the output of TCR recombination in a similar way, with inherited differences having only a minor effect. Normalized repertoire overlap in related mother-child pairs was always slightly higher than in unrelated mother-child pairs, but the difference was never significant. With a sensitivity of about 100 clones per million clonotypes, no persistent microchimeric T cell clones were detected. In the study, deep NGS was used to compare the TCR beta repertoires of mothers and children, and features distinguishing related mother-child pairs from unrelated individuals were sought. The mean age was around 40 +/- 4 years for the mothers and roughly 10 +/- 4 years for the children. After adapter ligation was performed with NEBNext reagents, the libraries were sequenced on an Illumina HiSeq 2000 with 100+100 nt paired-end reads. To prevent cross-contamination, the mother and child libraries were prepared one month apart and sequenced in separate runs. Each donor had between about 500,000 and 2,300,000 distinct TCR beta clonotypes identified. Naive TCR beta clonotypes were estimated from low-frequency clonotypes matched to each donor's FACS-determined naive share, without sorting.

The sample taken for sequencing was blood. The TCR was taken from a boy aged 10-17 years in good health. The receptor chain draws on TRBV11-1 and TRBJ2-5, with TRBD1 tentatively as D gene (6 bases match). The DNA matches TRBJ2-1 better at its end, which makes the J call doubtful. The nucleotides read TGTGCCAGCAGCTTAGGTCCGGGAACAGGGAATGAGCAGTTCTTC. It translates to CASSLGPGTGNEQFF.